The clone carrying this TCR beta chain has ten or more counts. Its antigen is not identified. Trimming took off 2 bases at V and 2 bases at J, with 13 bases between the two ends. The CDR3 runs to 17 residues. Germline V lookup: CDR1 SGHAT, CDR2 FQNNGV. 5'RACE primed at constant segments yielded TCR alpha and TCR beta cDNA libraries bearing sample barcodes and UMIs. TCRdb re-called the 5' RACE reads with MiXCR, one entry per CDR3 protein. The table lists fewer than 50,000 distinct CDR3 sequences, roughly 7.2% of them singletons. The data derive from a study of T-cell memory formation after mild COVID-19. Study as a whole: The TCR clusters were mostly specific to one donor.

Regarding the study as a whole: Some clones that responded turned up in pre-infection memory, which suggests that cross-reactive memory joined in.

The sequencing input was PBMCs or a T cell subset sorted from them (not recorded which). V gene TRBV11-2 combines with J gene TRBJ2-6, with a tentative D call TRBD1 (6 bases). This clonotype originated in an adult who had mild COVID-19 (a few samples of this study predate the infection). Cell type and time point are not known. The CDR3 protein is CASSLSVDRPGANVLTF. The CDR3, as DNA: TGTGCCAGCAGCTTAAGCGTAGACAGGCCTGGGGCCAACGTCCTGACTTTC.